This entry lists 18 T cell receptor beta chains sequenced from one sample in a study of cytomegalovirus exposure and HLA in healthy donors. Sequencing used immunoSEQ multiplex PCR; TCRdb keeps in-frame clones, though not all of them. The sample holds fewer than 300,000 clones, 70% to 90% seen once. Sample: PBMCs. These TCRs come from a woman aged 18-29 years in good health and CMV-seronegative.

The chain carries TRBV18 and TRBJ1-2; 11 bases fit TRBD1. The CDR3 is 14 residues long. The germline V gene has CDR1 KGHSH and CDR2 LQKENI. V shed 0 bases, J shed 8 bases, and the junction held 2 bases outside the gene matches. The CDR3 DNA follows: TGTGCCAGCTCACCACCGGGGACAGGGGGAGGCTACACCTTC. The encoded protein is CASSPPGTGGGYTF.

This chain connects TRBV14 to TRBJ2-7; 7 bases are shared with TRBD2. This CDR3 comprises 15 residues. The trim removed 4 bases at V and 7 bases at J, leaving 13 bases unmatched. Germline V CDR1 and CDR2: SGHDN, FVKESK. The CDR3 loop reads CASSLLPGGRGEQYF. The DNA of the CDR3 is TGTGCCAGCAGCCTCCTCCCGGGAGGACGGGGTGAGCAGTACTTC.

This rearrangement joins TRBV6-1 to TRBJ2-7; D perhaps matches TRBD1 (6 bases). CDR3 length: 15 amino acids. Germline CDR1 and CDR2: MNHNS and SASEGT. V gave up 0 bases and J gave up 1 base, with 10 bases separating them. CDR3 region: CASSEAWTASYEQYF. CDR3 bases: TGTGCCAGCAGTGAAGCTTGGACAGCTTCCTACGAGCAGTACTTC.

This clone was observed a few times. This sequence joins TRBV7-2 and TRBJ2-5; 8 bases fit TRBD2. The germline V gene encodes CDR1 SGHTA and CDR2 FQGNSA. The CDR3 extends over 14 amino acids. With V trimmed by 8 bases and J by 5 bases, 10 bases remained unmatched. The CDR3 bases are TGTGCCAGCGGGCCGGGACTAGTGCGGGAGACCCAGTACTTC. This sequence encodes CASGPGLVRETQYF.

This chain joins TRBV15 and TRBJ2-5; 9 bases align to TRBD2. This CDR3 comprises 15 residues. In germline, CDR1 is LNHNV, CDR2 YYDKDF (reference sequence). The junction had 5 bases not matched to a gene; V was cut back by 3 bases and J by 3 bases. The CDR3 nucleotides are TGTGCCACCAGCAGGTTAGCGGGAGTGGAAGAGACCCAGTACTTC. Its translation is CATSRLAGVEETQYF.

The chain couples TRBV11-3 to TRBJ2-2, with D possibly being TRBD1 (5 bases). Between the trimmed V and J ends, which lost 3 bases and 4 bases, there was a span of 9 bases. The CDR3 loop spans 14 amino acids. CDR1 SGHNT and CDR2 YENEEA come from the germline V gene. The CDR3 DNA reads as TGTGCCAGCAGCTTTGACAGATCCACCGGGGAGCTGTTTTTT. Protein sequence: CASSFDRSTGELFF.

This clone was observed a handful of times. The CDR3 loop is CASSLVAGGFLEGYTF. CDR3 bases: TGTGCCAGCAGCTTAGTGGCAGGGGGATTCTTGGAGGGCTACACCTTC. The rearrangement links TRBV7-2 to TRBJ1-2; 7 nucleotides agree with TRBD1. Germline-derived CDR1 and CDR2 are SGHTA and FQGNSA. The CDR3 has 16 residues. J gave up 8 bases and V 1 base, and 13 bases lay outside the gene matches.

The chain couples TRBV10-3 to TRBJ2-7, with 10 nucleotides matching TRBD2. After removal of 7 bases from V and 5 bases from J, the junction contained 8 bases not matched to a gene. Germline assignment: CDR1 ENHRY and CDR2 SYGVKD. The length of the CDR3 is 14 residues. CDR3 bases: TGTGCCATCACTTCTAGCGGGGGACTCCACGAGCAGTACTTC. This translates into CAITSSGGLHEQYF.

The chain employs TRBV5-1 and TRBJ2-1; possible D gene TRBD2, 6 bases. The CDR3 contains 11 residues. Germline CDR1 and CDR2: SGHRS and YFSETQ. Trimming removed 2 bases from V and 13 bases from J, with 10 bases in between. The CDR3 nucleotides read TGCGCCAGCAGCTTTAGCGGCTATCAGTTCTTC. This sequence encodes CASSFSGYQFF.

The V call is TRBV5-6, the J call TRBJ1-5; D gene ambiguous. Trimming took off 2 bases at V and 3 bases at J, with 12 bases between the two ends. The CDR3 spans 15 residues. The germline V gene has CDR1 SGHDT and CDR2 YYEEEE. The CDR3 coding sequence is TGTGCCAGCAGCTTCGGAGCATACCCCAATCAGCCCCAGCATTTT. Translation: CASSFGAYPNQPQHF.

The chain couples TRBV2 to TRBJ1-1; no firm D call. The V and J ends lost 5 bases and 6 bases respectively, with 10 bases between them. The CDR3 is 12 amino acids. CDR1 is SNHLY, CDR2 FYNNEI, per germline. CDR3 sequence reads: CASSSESAEAFF. CDR3 nucleotide sequence: TGTGCCAGCAGTTCCGAGTCCGCTGAAGCTTTCTTT.

This CDR3 reads CASSQTGGAPRGYTF. In DNA form, the CDR3 reads TGCGCCAGCAGCCAGACAGGGGGCGCGCCTCGTGGCTACACCTTC. V usage is TRBV4-1 and J usage is TRBJ1-2; 10 bases align to TRBD1. Germline CDR1 is MGHRA and CDR2 is YSYEKL. With 3 bases clipped from V and 7 bases from J, the junction kept 8 bases outside the gene matches. The length of the CDR3 is 15 residues.

V and J are TRBV6-1 and TRBJ2-7; the match to TRBD1 covers 7 bases. The CDR3 consists of 14 residues. Losses at the gene ends were 8 bases for V and 6 bases for J; bases not matched to a gene: 13. Germline loops: CDR1 MNHNS, CDR2 SASEGT. CDR3 amino acids: CASHTSTGNGEQYF. CDR3 nucleotides: TGTGCCAGCCACACCTCGACAGGGAACGGCGAGCAGTACTTC.

J is TRBJ1-5 and V is TRBV7-2, with a tentative D call TRBD1 (5 bases). Per the germline V gene, CDR1 is SGHTA and CDR2 is FQGNSA. Trimming stripped 2 bases from V and 6 bases from J, with 11 bases between. This CDR3 comprises 14 residues. The CDR3 spells CASSLNRWTQPQHF. The DNA of the CDR3 is TGTGCCAGCAGCTTAAACAGGTGGACTCAGCCCCAGCATTTT.

The CDR3 loop is CASRGFGGGSSYNEQFF. The CDR3 DNA reads TGTGCCAGCAGGGGTTTTGGGGGGGGGAGCTCCTACAATGAGCAGTTCTTC. The rearrangement links TRBV27 to TRBJ2-1; TRBD2 aligns across 7 bases. The V segment lost 6 bases and the J segment 0 bases; nucleotides outside the gene matches: 11. The CDR3 is 17 amino acids. The germline V gene has CDR1 MNHEY and CDR2 SMNVEV (reference sequence).

The chain combines TRBV28 with TRBJ2-7; 7 nucleotides agree with TRBD1. The germline CDR1 and CDR2 sequences are MDHEN and SYDVKM. V lost 1 base and J lost 2; bases outside the gene matches: 5. This CDR3 has 15 residues. The CDR3 nucleotides are TGTGCCAGCAGTTTATTCGACAGGGAGACCTACGAGCAGTACTTC. Translated, it gives CASSLFDRETYEQYF.

About this clone: A junction end diverges from the germline sequence, so it may reflect a read error. This sequence joins TRBV28 and TRBJ2-7; no clear D gene. This CDR3 comprises 14 residues. Per germline, CDR1 MDHEN and CDR2 SYDVKM. The CDR3 DNA follows: TGTGCCAGCAGTTTACGTCTACCGGTACGTGCTTGCGTCTTC. Residues: CASSLRLPVRACVF.

The chain employs TRBV19 and TRBJ2-1; 8 positions match TRBD2. Germline values: CDR1 LNHDA, CDR2 SQIVND (reference sequence). V lost 2 bases to trimming and J lost 10 bases; unmatched junction nucleotides: 7. CDR3 size: 14 residues. The CDR3 spells CASSILPGRGEQFF. The CDR3, as DNA: TGTGCCAGTAGTATACTGCCCGGGAGGGGCGAGCAGTTCTTC.